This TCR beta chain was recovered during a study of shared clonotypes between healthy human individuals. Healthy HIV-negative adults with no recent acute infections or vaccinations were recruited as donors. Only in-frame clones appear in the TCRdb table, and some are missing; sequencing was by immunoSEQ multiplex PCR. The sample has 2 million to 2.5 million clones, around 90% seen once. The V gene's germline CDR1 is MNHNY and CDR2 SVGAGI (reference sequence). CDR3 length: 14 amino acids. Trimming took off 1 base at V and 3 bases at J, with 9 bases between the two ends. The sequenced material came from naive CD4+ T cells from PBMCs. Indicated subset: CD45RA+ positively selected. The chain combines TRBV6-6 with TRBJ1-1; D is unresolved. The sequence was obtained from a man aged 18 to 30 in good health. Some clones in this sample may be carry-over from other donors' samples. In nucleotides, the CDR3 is TGTGCCAGCAGTTACTTCTCAGAGTACACTGAAGCTTTCTTT. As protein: CASSYFSEYTEAFF.